This entry is about one T cell receptor (beta chain). Its antigen is unidentified. 13 Jbeta primers and 60 Vbeta primers were used for the PCR. The method was immunoSEQ multiplex PCR; TCRdb's version includes in-frame clones alone and lacks a portion of them. The sample lists roughly 120,000 clones; over 70% were seen once. These data come from a study of cytomegalovirus exposure and HLA in healthy donors. Study-wide findings and caveats: Prior analysis indicated that the majority of TCR beta V segments exhibited productivity approximately 87% or approximately 30% of the time. TCR beta sequences numbering 15,000 to 20,000 were associated with HLA alleles at 0.05 false discovery rate in a later analysis. Later analysis indicated greater clonal expansion among HLA-associated TCR beta chains than among equally common other chains. In a later analysis, a genetic analysis reported fewer productive-TCR N-insertions in an Asian-associated ancestry cluster than the cohort average.

The sequence was obtained from a woman aged 40 to 55 in good health and CMV-seropositive. Sequencing used PBMCs.

The CDR3: CASSINNPLGYTF. The CDR3 region has the DNA TGTGCCAGTAGTATTAACAACCCCCTTGGCTACACCTTC. The chain combines TRBV19 with TRBJ1-2, with D hard to call. Germline V gives CDR1 LNHDA, CDR2 SQIVND (reference sequence). The CDR3 loop spans 13 amino acids. V was trimmed by 3 bases and J by 7 bases, leaving 12 bases between them.